This T cell receptor (beta chain) comes out of a study of cytomegalovirus exposure and HLA in healthy donors. Study-wide findings and caveats: There were reportedly fewer N-insertions in an Asian-associated ancestry cluster than the approximately 700-donor mean, in a later analysis. The records held CMV serostatus as the only immune exposure information.

Germline V gives CDR1 GTSNPN, CDR2 SVGIG (reference sequence). Losses at the gene ends were 7 bases for V and 2 bases for J; bases not matched to a gene: 7. This CDR3 is 14 amino acids long. Comments on this clone: Its target is unknown.

The PCR used 60 Vbeta and 13 Jbeta primers. TCRdb keeps only in-frame clones here, not all; method: immunoSEQ multiplex PCR. The table records roughly 190,000 clones, around 80% of them present only once. Sequencing used PBMCs. This sequence originates from a man aged 35-49 years in good health and CMV-seropositive. V usage is TRBV30 and J usage is TRBJ1-1; 10 bases match TRBD1. The DNA for the CDR3 is TGTGCCTCGGGACAGGGGACAATAAACACTGAAGCTTTCTTT. Encoded protein: CASGQGTINTEAFF.